The rows below give T cell receptor beta chains drawn from one sample of a study of patients and donors after allogeneic stem cell transplantation. One entry per CDR3 protein, called by TCRdb with MiXCR from the RT-PCR reads. The sample yields about 210,000 distinct CDR3 sequences, around 41% seen once. The sequenced material came from blood, either unsorted or a sorted T cell fraction (not recorded which). The receptors shown here come from a human donor who was either an allogeneic HSCT recipient or a stem cell or donor lymphocyte infusion donor (not recorded which). It is not recorded whose cells these are; they may come from a transplant donor. The CDR3 runs from the conserved cysteine through the conserved F or W. Each record gives: clone size, D gene, J gene, V gene, CDR3 length, CDR3 DNA, CDR3 protein. A D gene is named only where the DNA matches it firmly. Size tells how often a clone was seen (once, few, many) or the class of an expanded clone, and some rows leave it out.

NA	NA	TRBJ1-1	TRBV12-3/TRBV12-4	14	TGTGCCAGCAGTTTGGAGGGAATGGGAACTGAAGCTTTCTTT	CASSLEGMGTEAFF
NA	NA	TRBJ1-6	TRBV5-1	14	TGCGCCAGCAGCTTAGACCCGAGGGATTCACCCCTCCACTTT	CASSLDPRDSPLHF
NA	NA	TRBJ1-3	TRBV12-3/TRBV12-4	16	TGTGCCAGCAGTTTTTTGGACGCCCGCTCTGGAAACACCATATATTTT	CASSFLDARSGNTIYF
few	NA	TRBJ1-2	TRBV7-9	13	TGTGCCAGCAGCCCTACAGGGTCTTATGGCTACACCTTC	CASSPTGSYGYTF
NA	TRBD1	TRBJ1-6	TRBV3-1	15	TGTGCCAGCAGCCAAGGGACAGGTTTGAATTCACCCCTCCACTTT	CASSQGTGLNSPLHF
NA	NA	TRBJ2-2	TRBV27	14	TGTGCCAGCAGTTTACTGCGGTTTACCGGGGAGCTGTTTTTT	CASSLLRFTGELFF
NA	TRBD1	TRBJ1-1	TRBV12-3/TRBV12-4	14	TGTGCCAGCAGTTTTACCGGGACAGGAGTCGAAGCTTTCTTT	CASSFTGTGVEAFF
few	NA	TRBJ1-5	TRBV9	15	TGTGCCAGCAGCGCGGCAGGTTTAGGAGGTCAGCCCCAGCATTTT	CASSAAGLGGQPQHF
few	NA	TRBJ1-6	TRBV6-6	13	TGTGCTAGCAGGGGCCCGGGTGATTCACCCCTCCACTTT	CASRGPGDSPLHF
NA	TRBD1	TRBJ2-2	TRBV7-9	17	TGTGCCAGCAGCTTAGATAGGGGGCAGCTGAACACCGGGGAGCTGTTTTTT	CASSLDRGQLNTGELFF
many	NA	TRBJ1-5	TRBV20-1	14	TGCAGTGCTAGTTTAATGGGGGGGCATCAGCCCCAGCATTTT	CSASLMGGHQPQHF
NA	NA	TRBJ1-1	TRBV6-1	15	TGTGCCAGCAGTGAAGGGCGGGGGATTGGCACTGAAGCTTTCTTT	CASSEGRGIGTEAFF
NA	NA	TRBJ1-1	TRBV5-1	15	TGCGCCAGCAGCTCCAAAAACGGGGGGGGCACTGAAGCTTTCTTT	CASSSKNGGGTEAFF
few	NA	TRBJ1-4	TRBV11-2	12	TGTGCCCGAGGGGGGCGCGGTGAAAAACTGTTTTTT	CARGGRGEKLFF
few	TRBD1	TRBJ1-1	TRBV7-9	14	TGTGCCAGCAGCGCACCCGGGACAGGTCTGGAAGCTTTCTTT	CASSAPGTGLEAFF
NA	NA	TRBJ2-3	TRBV4-2	14	TGTGCCAGCAGCCAAGATCCTCGCACAGATACGCAGTATTTT	CASSQDPRTDTQYF
few	NA	TRBJ1-2	TRBV12-3/TRBV12-4	14	TGTGCCAGCAGTCCTACACCAGGCCCCTGGGGCTACACCTTC	CASSPTPGPWGYTF
NA	NA	TRBJ1-5	TRBV5-1	15	TGCGCCAGCAGCTTGGAAGGGAGCCTTAATCAGCCCCAGCATTTT	CASSLEGSLNQPQHF
NA	TRBD1	TRBJ1-4	TRBV5-1	15	TGCGCCAGCAGCTCCCTACAGGGGTCTAATGAAAAACTGTTTTTT	CASSSLQGSNEKLFF
NA	TRBD1	TRBJ2-7	TRBV4-1	16	TGCGCCAGCAGCCAAGGACAGGGGCCCGTCTCCTACGAGCAGTACTTC	CASSQGQGPVSYEQYF
many	NA	TRBJ1-6	TRBV12-3/TRBV12-4	12	TGTGCCAGCAGCCTACAAAATTCACCCCTCCACTTT	CASSLQNSPLHF
few	NA	TRBJ1-5	TRBV20-1	15	TGCAGTGCTACCGGGGGAGGGAACGGCAATCAGCCCCAGCATTTT	CSATGGGNGNQPQHF
NA	NA	TRBJ1-2	TRBV28	12	TGTGCCAGCAGCCCCAGTAACTATGGCTACACCTTC	CASSPSNYGYTF
NA	NA	TRBJ2-7	TRBV18	11	TGTGCCAGCTCGTCAAGGGGCGAGCAGTACTTC	CASSSRGEQYF
NA	TRBD1	TRBJ2-3	TRBV24-1	16	TGTGCCACCAGTGATTCGGACAGGTCCACCACAGATACGCAGTATTTT	CATSDSDRSTTDTQYF
NA	NA	TRBJ2-3	TRBV19	14	TGTGCCAGTAGTCCGGGACGGAGCACAGATACGCAGTATTTT	CASSPGRSTDTQYF
NA	NA	TRBJ1-2	TRBV12-3/TRBV12-4	14	TGTGCCAGCAGTTTGGGGGGACACCACTATGGCTACACCTTC	CASSLGGHHYGYTF
NA	NA	TRBJ1-1	TRBV6-5	13	TGTGCCAGCAGGCAGACCGTGAACACTGAAGCTTTCTTT	CASRQTVNTEAFF
NA	NA	TRBJ1-6	TRBV2	15	TGTGCCAGCAGCGGCATGGGGGGTTGGAATTCACCCCTCCACTTT	CASSGMGGWNSPLHF
NA	NA	TRBJ2-1	TRBV20-1	15	TGCAGTGCTGCCTCAGTGGGGGGCTCCTACAATGAGCAGTTCTTC	CSAASVGGSYNEQFF
few	NA	TRBJ2-6	TRBV21-1	16	TGTGCCAGCAGATCCGAAGGACTCTCTGGGGCCAACGTCCTGACTTTC	CASRSEGLSGANVLTF
NA	NA	TRBJ2-1	TRBV6-5	16	TGTGCCAGCAGACCACGGACCGGACCTTCCTACAATAAGCAGTTCTTC	CASRPRTGPSYNKQFF
NA	NA	TRBJ2-5	TRBV9	14	TGTGCCAGCAGCGTAGAAAGGGGACGAGAGACCCAGTACTTC	CASSVERGRETQYF
few	NA	TRBJ1-2	TRBV20-1	16	TGCAGTGCTAGAAACATTCGGACCGGAGCTAACTATGGCTACACCTTC	CSARNIRTGANYGYTF
few	NA	TRBJ1-2	TRBV6-6	17	TGTGCCAGCAGTTACTCCTACGGCGGGGGGGCCTCCGATGGCTACACCTTC	CASSYSYGGGASDGYTF
NA	NA	TRBJ1-5	TRBV20-1	15	TGCAGTGCTCCCCCGGCGGGGTCCTTGGGTCAGCCCCAGCATTTT	CSAPPAGSLGQPQHF
few	NA	TRBJ1-1	TRBV7-9	13	TGTGCCAGCAGCCAAACAGTTACCCCTGAAGCTTTCTTT	CASSQTVTPEAFF
NA	TRBD1	TRBJ2-7	TRBV5-1	13	TGCGCCAGCAGCCCGGGACAGCGCGGCGAGCAGTACTTC	CASSPGQRGEQYF
NA	TRBD1	TRBJ1-6	TRBV2	19	TGTGCCAGCAGTGGCCGCCGGGACAGGGGGTCAACCTATAATTCACCCCTCCACTTT	CASSGRRDRGSTYNSPLHF
few	NA	TRBJ1-1	TRBV5-5	14	TGTGCCAGCACAAGGGAGGGGATGAACACTGAAGCTTTCTTT	CASTREGMNTEAFF
NA	NA	TRBJ2-5	TRBV28	14	TGTGCCAGCAGTTTCCAAGGACAGAAAGAGACCCAGTACTTC	CASSFQGQKETQYF
NA	NA	TRBJ2-3	TRBV5-5	15	TGTGCCAGCAGCTTGGGGATTTCTAGCACAGATACGCAGTATTTT	CASSLGISSTDTQYF
NA	TRBD1	TRBJ2-7	TRBV15	15	TGTGCCACCAGCGTTTCCGGGACAGGGGGCTACGAGCAGTACTTC	CATSVSGTGGYEQYF
many	NA	TRBJ1-2	TRBV27	15	TGTGCCAGCAGTCCCCTAGGCAGCCCTAACTATGGCTACACCTTC	CASSPLGSPNYGYTF
few	NA	TRBJ1-1	TRBV28	13	TGTGCCAGCAGTTTAGGCCGATACACTGAAGCTTTCTTT	CASSLGRYTEAFF
many	NA	TRBJ1-5	TRBV7-2	13	TGTGCCAGCAGCCCCGCCCCCAATCAGCCCCAGCATTTT	CASSPAPNQPQHF
few	NA	TRBJ1-1	TRBV5-1	19	TGCGCCAGCAGCCTTAAACCGGGACACGAAGACCAGGTGAACACTGAAGCTTTCTTT	CASSLKPGHEDQVNTEAFF
few	TRBD1	TRBJ1-2	TRBV9	14	TGTGCCAGCAGCGTAGAGGCAGGGGGCGCGGGCTACACCTTC	CASSVEAGGAGYTF
once	NA	TRBJ1-1	TRBV15	13	TGTGCCACCAGCAGACATGAGAACACTGAAGCTTTCTTT	CATSRHENTEAFF
NA	TRBD1	TRBJ1-2	TRBV29-1	12	TGCAGCGGCGGACAGGGGGAAACTGGCTACACCTTC	CSGGQGETGYTF
few	NA	TRBJ1-4	TRBV5-1	12	TGCGCCAGCAGCTTGGCCGGCGGCCTCGTGATTTTT	CASSLAGGLVIF
few	TRBD1	TRBJ1-2	TRBV28	15	TGTGCCAGCAGTTCCCGGGACAGGGGGCTGGGTGGCTACACCTTC	CASSSRDRGLGGYTF
NA	NA	TRBJ1-1	TRBV12-3/TRBV12-4	16	TGTGCCAGCAGTGGGTTTGGACAGACGATGAACACTGAAGCTTTCTTT	CASSGFGQTMNTEAFF
many	NA	TRBJ1-1	TRBV12-3/TRBV12-4	13	TGTGCCAGCACTCCCTACGGCCCGCCTGGAGCTTTCTTT	CASTPYGPPGAFF